These 29 T cell receptor beta chains originate from one sample sequenced in a study of CD8 T cells in Susac syndrome (dated by TCRdb to between 2018 and 2021). Library method: the immunoSEQ multiplex PCR assay. RNA was extracted using the RNeasy kit, and roughly 0.5 to 1 microgram was reverse transcribed with random hexamers. TCRdb passed the public sequencing reads through fastp at Q25 and MiXCR, retaining productive beta sequences. For every CDR3 protein sequence, its rows merge into one entry that carries the most common genes and DNA. This sample has roughly 180,000 distinct CDR3 sequences in its table, and just under 95% of those were observed once. Roughly 0.15% of the sample is held by the ten biggest clonotypes. The sequencing sample was made of CD4+ T cells from PBMCs. The receptors derive from a human donor in good health.

CDR3 loop: CASSRNYEQYF. The CDR3 DNA follows: TGTGCCAGCAGCCGCAACTACGAGCAGTACTTC. This chain connects TRBV3-1 to TRBJ2-7; no clear D gene. This CDR3 has 11 residues. Germline V gene sequence: CDR1 LGHDT, CDR2 YNNKEL (reference sequence). Trimming shortened V by 4 bases and J by 3 bases, and 4 bases separated the two germline ends.

J is TRBJ1-1 and V is TRBV20-1; tentative D call: TRBD1 (6 bases). Trimming pared 4 bases from V and 3 bases from J, leaving 15 bases between. This CDR3 is 14 amino acids long. The germline V gene encodes CDR1 DFQATT and CDR2 SNEGSKA (reference sequence). CDR3 nucleotide sequence: TGCAGTGCTAAGAAGACAGGTAGTGACACTGAAGCTTTCTTT. Translation: CSAKKTGSDTEAFF.

The genes are TRBV20-1 and TRBJ2-7, with D possibly TRBD1 on 5 matching bases. This CDR3 region has 14 residues. Trimming removed 3 bases from V and 2 bases from J, with 14 bases in between. In germline, CDR1 is DFQATT, CDR2 SNEGSKA (reference sequence). The DNA for the CDR3 is TGCAGTGCTAGCACCCCGACAGCTACCTACGAGCAGTACTTC. It encodes CSASTPTATYEQYF.

This sequence joins TRBV29-1 and TRBJ2-1, with 13 bases matching TRBD2. V shed 4 bases and J 7 bases; nucleotides not matched to a gene: 1. Germline V CDR1 and CDR2: SQVTM, ANQGSEA. The CDR3 runs to 13 residues. In DNA, the CDR3 is TGCAGCGTTGGGACTAGCGGGGGTAATGAGCAGTTCTTC. Its protein is CSVGTSGGNEQFF.

The chain recombines TRBV7-2 with TRBJ2-5; D possibly corresponds to TRBD2 (5 bases). Deletions cut 5 bases from V and 2 bases from J, with 18 bases between. Per the germline V gene, CDR1 is SGHTA and CDR2 is FQGNSA. The CDR3 length is 16 residues. CDR3 coding DNA: TGTGCCAGCAGCCGTTATAAGGAGACTAAACAAGAGACCCAGTACTTC. Its translation: CASSRYKETKQETQYF.

This clonotype occurred once. The chain links TRBV29-1 to TRBJ2-1; the match to TRBD2 covers 10 bases. J was trimmed by 6 bases and V by 7 bases; bases with no gene match: 6. This CDR3 region has 13 residues. The germline V gene has CDR1 SQVTM and CDR2 ANQGSEA. This CDR3 reads CSDLSGGGNEQFF. CDR3 coding DNA: TGCAGCGACTTAAGCGGGGGGGGCAATGAGCAGTTCTTC.

The genes are TRBV4-2 and TRBJ1-6; possibly TRBD1 for D (6 bases). V lost 0 bases, J lost 8 bases, and 17 bases lay in between. The CDR3 has 17 residues. Germline CDR1 and CDR2: LGHNA and YNFKEQ. CDR3 DNA sequence: TGTGCCAGCAGCCAAGAATCCGGGGGCGCCGGGGATTCACCCCTCCACTTT. This codes for CASSQESGGAGDSPLHF.

This clonotype was seen once. The chain uses TRBV15 and TRBJ2-7; 7 bases fit TRBD1. CDR1 and CDR2 from the germline V gene are LNHNV and YYDKDF (reference sequence). V lost 5 bases and J lost 2; bases outside the gene matches: 9. The CDR3 totals 15 residues. The CDR3 loop is CATSGGQVAAYEQYF. CDR3 sequence (DNA): TGTGCCACCAGCGGCGGACAGGTGGCCGCCTACGAGCAGTACTTC.

The chain has TRBV7-9 and TRBJ1-2; possibly TRBD1 for D (6 bases). There are 12 residues in the CDR3. Germline CDR1 and CDR2: SEHNR and FQNEAQ (reference sequence). The V gene lost 5 bases and the J gene lost 6 bases, with 10 bases spanning the gap. The CDR3 DNA is TGTGCCAGCAGCCCCCGACAGGATGGCTACACCTTC. Amino acids: CASSPRQDGYTF. Using reference TRBV7-9 and TRBJ1-2 for the parts outside the CDR3, the full variable domain is DTGVSQNPRHKITKRGQNVTFRCDPISEHNRLYWYRQTLGQGPEFLTYFQNEAQLEKSRLLSDRFSAERPKGSFSTLEIQRTEQGDSAMYLCASSPRQDGYTFGSGTRLTVV.

This clonotype was seen a few times. V gene TRBV9 combines with J gene TRBJ1-6; weak D call: TRBD1 (6 bases). V was trimmed by 2 bases and J by 7 bases, leaving 13 bases between them. Germline-derived CDR1 and CDR2 are SGDLS and YYNGEE. This CDR3 is built from 15 residues. The CDR3 protein is CASSVRDRQNSPLHF. The DNA for the CDR3 is TGTGCCAGCAGCGTGAGAGACAGGCAAAATTCACCCCTCCACTTT. Full variable domain (rest looked up from reference TRBV9 and TRBJ1-6): DSGVTQTPKHLITATGQRVTLRCSPRSGDLSVYWYQQSLDQGLQFLIQYYNGEERAKGNILERFSAQQFPDLHSELNLSSLELGDSALYFCASSVRDRQNSPLHFGNGTRLTVT.

This rearrangement joins TRBV20-1 to TRBJ1-2; D remains unclear. Trimming took 5 bases from V and 1 from J, leaving 8 bases between them. The CDR3 contains 12 residues. Germline V gene lookup returns CDR1 DFQATT and CDR2 SNEGSKA (reference sequence). The CDR3 protein is CSAADNNYGYTF. In DNA form, the CDR3 reads TGCAGTGCTGCCGACAATAACTATGGCTACACCTTC.

The gene calls are TRBV20-1 and TRBJ1-2, with 7 bases aligning to TRBD1. Germline-derived CDR1 and CDR2 are DFQATT and SNEGSKA (reference sequence). V was clipped by 4 bases and J by 6 bases; unmatched bases: 8. The CDR3 extends over 13 amino acids. The chain's CDR3 is CSANTLTGNGYTF. The CDR3 bases are TGCAGTGCTAATACTTTGACAGGGAATGGCTACACCTTC.

The J gene is TRBJ1-4, the V gene TRBV18; D unclear. Germline CDR1 and CDR2: KGHSH and LQKENI. The CDR3 totals 13 residues. Trimming stripped 3 bases from V and 4 bases from J, with 6 bases between. The CDR3 protein is CASSPLDNEKLFF. CDR3 DNA sequence: TGTGCCAGCTCACCTTTGGATAATGAAAAACTGTTTTTT.

The V and J genes are TRBV7-2 and TRBJ2-1; tentative D call: TRBD1 (8 bases). The CDR3 is 14 residues long. Trimming removed 5 bases from V and 8 bases from J, with 16 bases in between. The germline V gene has CDR1 SGHTA and CDR2 FQGNSA. CDR3 residues: CASSTRTGRDEQFF. The CDR3 bases are TGTGCCAGCAGCACGAGGACAGGGAGGGATGAGCAGTTCTTC.

This chain links TRBV30 with TRBJ1-5; the D is unclear. V was trimmed by 0 bases and J by 6 bases, leaving 3 bases between them. The CDR3 covers 11 residues. Germline V CDR1 and CDR2: GTSNPN, SVGIG (reference sequence). CDR3 amino acids: CAWSVPQPQHF. In DNA, the CDR3 is TGTGCCTGGAGTGTACCTCAGCCCCAGCATTTT. The variable domain in full, completed from reference TRBV30 and TRBJ1-5, reads SQTIHQWPATLVQPVGSPLSLECTVEGTSNPNLYWYRQAAGRGLQLLFYSVGIGQISSEVPQNLSASRPQDRQFILSSKKLLLSDSGFYLCAWSVPQPQHFGDGTRLSIL.

V and J are TRBV11-2 and TRBJ1-6; no firm D call. This CDR3 region has 14 residues. The V gene's germline CDR1 is SGHAT and CDR2 FQNNGV. V was clipped by 2 bases and J by 10 bases, with 12 bases between them. The CDR3 loop is CASSLTRSNSPLHF. CDR3 nucleotides: TGTGCCAGCAGCTTAACTCGTAGTAACTCACCCCTCCACTTT.

The V and J genes are TRBV15 and TRBJ1-3; D not resolved. Deletions cut 0 bases from V and 3 bases from J, with 9 bases between. CDR3 length equals 15 residues. CDR1 LNHNV and CDR2 YYDKDF come from the germline V gene (reference sequence). For the CDR3, the DNA is TGTGCCACCAGCAGAGATCGAGCAGTTGGAAACACCATATATTTT. This translates into CATSRDRAVGNTIYF.

The chain employs TRBV2 and TRBJ2-1, with a weak D call TRBD1 (6 bases). The CDR3 covers 14 residues. V dropped 7 bases and J dropped 10 bases, with 20 bases sitting between them. From germline, CDR1 is SNHLY and CDR2 FYNNEI. The DNA for the CDR3 is TGTGCCAGCACGACGGCAGGGGCCACAAGAGAGCAGTTCTTC. This encodes CASTTAGATREQFF. The variable domain in full, with the rest retrieved from reference TRBV2 and TRBJ2-1, is EPEVTQTPSHQVTQMGQEVILRCVPISNHLYFYWYRQILGQKVEFLVSFYNNEISEKSEIFDDQFSVERPDGSNFTLKIRSTKLEDSAMYFCASTTAGATREQFFGPGTRLTVL.

The chain employs TRBV29-1 and TRBJ2-3; 8 bases are shared with TRBD1. This CDR3 is built from 15 residues. Germline trimming cut 7 bases from V and 5 bases from J; bases unmatched to any gene: 14. Germline CDR1 reads SQVTM; CDR2 reads ANQGSEA. CDR3 loop: CSANDGRGLKDTQYF. CDR3 DNA sequence: TGCAGCGCGAATGACGGCAGGGGGCTTAAAGATACGCAGTATTTT.

The V call is TRBV30, the J call TRBJ1-4; D gene ambiguous. CDR3 length: 13 residues. Per the germline V gene, CDR1 is GTSNPN and CDR2 is SVGIG (reference sequence). The V and J ends lost 4 bases and 8 bases respectively, with 14 bases between them. In DNA, the CDR3 is TGTGCCTGGACCGGGTTAGCACGGGAAAAACTGTTTTTT. Encoded protein: CAWTGLAREKLFF.

The chain is built from TRBV7-2 and TRBJ2-7; D gene ambiguous. The CDR3 runs 15 residues. The V gene's germline CDR1 is SGHTA and CDR2 FQGNSA. Trimming left V 0 bases short and J 2 bases short, with 11 bases between. CDR3 nucleotide sequence: TGTGCCAGCAGCTTAGCGCTTAACAGTGCCTACGAGCAGTACTTC. It codes for CASSLALNSAYEQYF.

The gene calls are TRBV20-1 and TRBJ2-3; 13 nucleotides align to TRBD2. The V segment lost 5 bases and the J segment 5 bases; nucleotides outside the gene matches: 7. The CDR3 spans 15 residues. The germline CDR1 and CDR2 sequences are DFQATT and SNEGSKA (reference sequence). DNA of the CDR3: TGCAGTGCTGTCGGACTAGCGGGGGCCGGAGATACGCAGTATTTT. It translates to CSAVGLAGAGDTQYF.

The genes are TRBV3-1 and TRBJ1-6; maybe TRBD1 (5 bases). Germline V gene data show CDR1 as LGHDT and CDR2 as YNNKEL (reference sequence). V was clipped by 5 bases and J by 14 bases, with 13 bases between them. This CDR3 contains 12 residues. CDR3 nucleotides: TGTGCCAGCAGCAATAGTGAGGGGTCCCTCCACTTT. It yields the protein CASSNSEGSLHF.

The chain employs TRBV30 and TRBJ2-7, with 7 positions matching TRBD1. CDR1 and CDR2 from the germline V gene are GTSNPN and SVGIG (reference sequence). V lost 3 bases, J lost 5 bases, and 7 bases stayed unmatched. CDR3 length: 13 amino acids. CDR3 residues: CAWSRAGGHEQYF. CDR3 nucleotide sequence: TGTGCCTGGAGCAGGGCAGGGGGTCACGAGCAGTACTTC.

The genes are TRBV5-1 and TRBJ1-2, with D hard to call. The CDR3 is 15 residues long. V lost 0 bases and J 6 bases, leaving 15 bases between the germline ends. Germline V gene lookup returns CDR1 SGHRS and CDR2 YFSETQ. The CDR3 loop is CASSLAGGREDGYTF. CDR3 sequence (DNA): TGCGCCAGCAGCTTGGCCGGCGGGAGGGAGGATGGCTACACCTTC.

This clonotype was observed once. The V and J genes are TRBV20-1 and TRBJ1-3, with D unresolved. CDR3 size: 14 residues. With 0 bases removed from V and 4 bases from J, the gap between germline ends came to 10 bases. Germline CDR1 is DFQATT and CDR2 is SNEGSKA (reference sequence). The CDR3 nucleotides read TGCAGTGCTAGAGAAGGGTTGCAGGGAAACACCATATATTTT. This sequence encodes CSAREGLQGNTIYF.

The chain couples TRBV30 to TRBJ1-2; a weak D match, TRBD1 (5 bases). V lost 0 bases and J 7 bases, leaving 9 bases between the germline ends. The germline V gene encodes CDR1 GTSNPN and CDR2 SVGIG (reference sequence). The CDR3 runs 12 residues. CDR3 sequence: CAWSVGRAGYTF. CDR3 DNA sequence: TGTGCCTGGAGTGTAGGCAGGGCTGGCTACACCTTC.

The chain uses TRBV15 and TRBJ2-5; D may be TRBD1 (6 bases). The CDR3 contains 14 residues. With 6 bases removed from V and 1 base from J, the gap between germline ends came to 12 bases. The V gene's germline CDR1 is LNHNV and CDR2 YYDKDF (reference sequence). The CDR3 bases are TGTGCCACCAGGACAACAGGGTCCCAAGAGACCCAGTACTTC. This translates into CATRTTGSQETQYF. Complete variable domain (other parts from reference TRBV15 and TRBJ2-5): DAMVIQNPRYQVTQFGKPVTLSCSQTLNHNVMYWYQQKSSQAPKLLFHYYDKDFNNEADTPDNFQSRRPNTSFCFLDIRSPGLGDTAMYLCATRTTGSQETQYFGPGTRLLVL.

The V gene is TRBV29-1, the J gene TRBJ2-7; D possibly corresponds to TRBD2 (6 bases). CDR1 and CDR2 (germline): SQVTM, ANQGSEA. V shed 6 bases and J shed 2 bases, with 8 bases lying between them. CDR3 length: 11 amino acids. CDR3 coding DNA: TGCAGCGTGGAGGGAACCTACGAGCAGTACTTC. It specifies CSVEGTYEQYF.